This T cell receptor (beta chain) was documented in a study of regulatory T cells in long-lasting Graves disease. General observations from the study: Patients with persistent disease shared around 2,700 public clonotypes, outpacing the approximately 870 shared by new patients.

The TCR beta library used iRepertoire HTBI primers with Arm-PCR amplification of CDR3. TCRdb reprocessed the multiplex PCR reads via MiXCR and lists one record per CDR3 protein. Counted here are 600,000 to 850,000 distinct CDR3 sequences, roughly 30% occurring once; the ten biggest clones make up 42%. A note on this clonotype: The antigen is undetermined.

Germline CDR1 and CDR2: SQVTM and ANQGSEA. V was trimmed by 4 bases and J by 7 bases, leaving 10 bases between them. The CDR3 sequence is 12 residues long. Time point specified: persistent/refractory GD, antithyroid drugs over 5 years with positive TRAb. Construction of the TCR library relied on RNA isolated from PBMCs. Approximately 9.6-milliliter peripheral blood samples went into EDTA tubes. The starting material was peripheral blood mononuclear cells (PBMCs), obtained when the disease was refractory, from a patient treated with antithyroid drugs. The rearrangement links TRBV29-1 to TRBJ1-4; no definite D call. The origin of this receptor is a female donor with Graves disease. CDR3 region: CSVARAGEKLFF. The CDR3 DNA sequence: TGCAGCGTTGCAAGGGCGGGTGAAAAACTGTTTTTT.